This T cell receptor beta chain was sequenced in a study of blood T cells in healthy people across ages. This CDR3 is 16 amino acids long. Trimming took off 6 bases at V and 3 bases at J, with 15 bases between the two ends. Germline V lookup: CDR1 MNHNS, CDR2 SASEGT. Together with a sample-barcoded 5' primer, a J-beta primer mix was included in a second PCR lasting roughly 6 to 12 cycles. MiXCR, applied by TCRdb to the 5' RACE reads, yields one record per CDR3 protein. The sample comprises about 1.5 million distinct CDR3 sequences, about 43% of which are singletons, and under 8% rests with the top ten. Only a few counts were recorded for this clonotype.

The chain links TRBV6-1 to TRBJ1-6; TRBD1 might be the D (5 bases). This TCR came from a woman aged 18-30 years in good health. Material: blood. DNA for the CDR3: TGTGCCAGCAGACCAAGCACAGGCCTCTATAATTCACCCCTCCACTTT. Its translation: CASRPSTGLYNSPLHF.